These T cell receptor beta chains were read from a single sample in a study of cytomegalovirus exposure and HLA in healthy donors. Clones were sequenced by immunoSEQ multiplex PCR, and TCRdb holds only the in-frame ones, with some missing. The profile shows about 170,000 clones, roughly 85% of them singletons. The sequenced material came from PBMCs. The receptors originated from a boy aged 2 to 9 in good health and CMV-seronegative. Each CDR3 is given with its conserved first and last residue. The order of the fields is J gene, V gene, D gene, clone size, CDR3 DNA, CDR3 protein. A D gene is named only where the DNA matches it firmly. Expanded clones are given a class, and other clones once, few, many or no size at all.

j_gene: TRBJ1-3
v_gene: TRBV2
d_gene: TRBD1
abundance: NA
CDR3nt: TGTGCCAGCAGCCAGGGGGGCTACGTCTCTGGAAACACCATATATTTT
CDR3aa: CASSQGGYVSGNTIYF

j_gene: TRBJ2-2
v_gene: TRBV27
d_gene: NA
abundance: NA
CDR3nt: TGTGCCAGCACTTCGGGGGAGAACACCGGGGAGCTGTTTTTT
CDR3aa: CASTSGENTGELFF

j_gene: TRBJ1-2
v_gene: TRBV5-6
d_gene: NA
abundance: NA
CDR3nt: TGTGCCAGCAGCTTGGGTCAGGGAAACTATGGCTACACCTTC
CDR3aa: CASSLGQGNYGYTF

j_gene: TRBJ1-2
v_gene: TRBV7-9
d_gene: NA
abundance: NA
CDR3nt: TGTGCCAGCAGCTTAGGAGCTTTCTTCTATGGCTACACCTTC
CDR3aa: CASSLGAFFYGYTF

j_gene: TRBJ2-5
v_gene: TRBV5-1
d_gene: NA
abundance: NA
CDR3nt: TGCGCCAGCAGCTTGAACGGCCAAGAGACCCAGTACTTC
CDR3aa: CASSLNGQETQYF

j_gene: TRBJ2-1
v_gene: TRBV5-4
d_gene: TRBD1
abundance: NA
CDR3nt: TGTGCCAGCAGCTTGGAAGTAGGGGGCGGTGAGCAGTTCTTC
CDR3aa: CASSLEVGGGEQFF

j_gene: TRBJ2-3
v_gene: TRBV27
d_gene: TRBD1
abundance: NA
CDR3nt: TGTGCCAGCAGTCCTTGGGCGGGACAGGTCACAGATACGCAGTATTTT
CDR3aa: CASSPWAGQVTDTQYF

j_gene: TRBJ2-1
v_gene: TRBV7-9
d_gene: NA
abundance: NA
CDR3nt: TGTTCCAGCAGCTTCGGTCAGGGAGGATCCTACAATGAGCAGTTCTTC
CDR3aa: CSSSFGQGGSYNEQFF

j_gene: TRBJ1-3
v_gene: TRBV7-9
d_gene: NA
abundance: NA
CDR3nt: TGTGCCAGCAGCTTAGACACCTCTGGAAACACCATATATTTT
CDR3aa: CASSLDTSGNTIYF

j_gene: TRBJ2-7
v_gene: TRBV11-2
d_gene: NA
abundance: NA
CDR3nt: TGTGCCAGCAGCTGGAGTTCCTACGAGCAGTACTTC
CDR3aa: CASSWSSYEQYF

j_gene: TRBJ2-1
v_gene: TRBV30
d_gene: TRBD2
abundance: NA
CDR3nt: TGTGCCCGGGGGGGCTCCTACAATGAGCAGTTCTTC
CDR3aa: CARGGSYNEQFF

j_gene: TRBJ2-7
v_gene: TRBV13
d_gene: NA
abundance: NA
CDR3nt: TGTGCCAGCAGCTCAGGCACTCAGGCGGGCTACGAGCAGTACTTC
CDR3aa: CASSSGTQAGYEQYF

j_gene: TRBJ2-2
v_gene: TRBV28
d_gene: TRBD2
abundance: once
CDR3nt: TGTGCCAGCAGGGGCCAGCGGGAGTCGACGAACACCGGGGAGCTGTTTTTT
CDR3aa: CASRGQRESTNTGELFF

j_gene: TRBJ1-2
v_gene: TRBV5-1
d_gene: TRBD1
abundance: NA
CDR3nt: TGCGCCAGCAGCGCCGGGACAGGGACTACCTATGGCTACACCTTC
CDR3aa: CASSAGTGTTYGYTF

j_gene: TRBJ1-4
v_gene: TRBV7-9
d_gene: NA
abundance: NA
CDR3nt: TGTGCCAGCAGCTTAGAACGGGAAAAACTGTTTTTT
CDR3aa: CASSLEREKLFF

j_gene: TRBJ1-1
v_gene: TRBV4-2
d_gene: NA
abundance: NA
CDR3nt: TGTGCCAGCAGCCTGCGCCTGGGACATTTGAACACTGAAGCTTTCTTT
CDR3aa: CASSLRLGHLNTEAFF

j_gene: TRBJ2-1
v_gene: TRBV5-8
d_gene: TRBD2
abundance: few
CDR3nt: TGTGCCAGCAGCTTCCTTACTAGCGGCGATGAGCAGTTCTTC
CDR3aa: CASSFLTSGDEQFF

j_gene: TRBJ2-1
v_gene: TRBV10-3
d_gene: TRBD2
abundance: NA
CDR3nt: TGTGCCATCAGTGACCCGGGACTAGCGGGGGGCAATGAGCAGTTCTTC
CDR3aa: CAISDPGLAGGNEQFF

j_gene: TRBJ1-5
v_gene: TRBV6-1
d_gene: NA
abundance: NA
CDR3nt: TGTGCCAGCAGTGATGCCATACTAGGCAATCAGCCCCAGCATTTT
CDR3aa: CASSDAILGNQPQHF

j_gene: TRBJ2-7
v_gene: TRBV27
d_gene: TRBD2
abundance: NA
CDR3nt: TGTGCCAGCAGTCCGACGGGAGGGCCTTCCTACGAGCAGTACTTC
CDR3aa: CASSPTGGPSYEQYF

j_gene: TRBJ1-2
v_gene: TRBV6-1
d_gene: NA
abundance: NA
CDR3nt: TGTGCCAGTTCCCAGATTTCCTATGGCTACACCTTC
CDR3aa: CASSQISYGYTF

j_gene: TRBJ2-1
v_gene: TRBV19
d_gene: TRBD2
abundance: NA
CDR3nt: TGTGCCAGTAGTATTGATAGCGGGTCCTACAATGAGCAGTTCTTC
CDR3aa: CASSIDSGSYNEQFF

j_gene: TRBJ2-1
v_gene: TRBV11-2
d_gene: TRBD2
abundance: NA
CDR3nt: TGTGCCAGCAGCCCTTACGGACTAGCGGGAACGGGTGAGCAGTTCTTC
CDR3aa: CASSPYGLAGTGEQFF

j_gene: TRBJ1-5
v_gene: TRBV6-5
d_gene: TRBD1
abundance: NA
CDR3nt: TGTGCCAGCAGAGTTGACAGGGGCCCCAATCAGCCCCAGCATTTT
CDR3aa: CASRVDRGPNQPQHF

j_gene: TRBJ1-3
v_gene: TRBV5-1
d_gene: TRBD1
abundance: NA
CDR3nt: TGCGCCAGCAGCTTGGGGACAGGGAATGGAAACACCATATATTTT
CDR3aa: CASSLGTGNGNTIYF

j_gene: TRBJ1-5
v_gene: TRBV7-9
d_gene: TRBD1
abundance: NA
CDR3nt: TGTGCCAGCAGTCAAGGACAGGGGCGAGGGAGCAATCAGCCCCAGCATTTT
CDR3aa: CASSQGQGRGSNQPQHF

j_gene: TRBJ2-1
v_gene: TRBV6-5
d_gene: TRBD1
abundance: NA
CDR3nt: TGTGCCAGCAGTCAACGGGACAGGGTCCTCAATGAGCAGTTCTTC
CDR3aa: CASSQRDRVLNEQFF

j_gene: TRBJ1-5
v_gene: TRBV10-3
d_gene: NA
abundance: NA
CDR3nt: TGTGCCATCAGTGCCTTTCCGGGGGGGGGCAATCAGCCCCAGCATTTT
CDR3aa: CAISAFPGGGNQPQHF

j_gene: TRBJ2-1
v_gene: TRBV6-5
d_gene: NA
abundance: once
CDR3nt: TGTGCCAGCGCAAACCGGGGGAGTCTAAAGAATGAGCAGTTCTTC
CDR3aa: CASANRGSLKNEQFF

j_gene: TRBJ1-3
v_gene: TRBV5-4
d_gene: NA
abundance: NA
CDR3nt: TGTGCCAGCAGCTTGGGCGGGCTTCTTCCTGGAAACACCATATATTTT
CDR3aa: CASSLGGLLPGNTIYF

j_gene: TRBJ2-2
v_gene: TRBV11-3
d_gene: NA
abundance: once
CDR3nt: TGTGCCAGCAGCTTCGTTGGGACTGGGACGAACACCGGGGAGCTGTTTTTT
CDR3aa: CASSFVGTGTNTGELFF

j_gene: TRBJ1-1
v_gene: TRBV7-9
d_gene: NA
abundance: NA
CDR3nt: TGTGCCAGCTCTCACGGGCCGGGGTGGGGCACTGAAGCTTTCTTT
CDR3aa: CASSHGPGWGTEAFF

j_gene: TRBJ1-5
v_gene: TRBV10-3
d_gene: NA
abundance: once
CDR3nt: TGTGCCATCAGCGACGTGGCCGCCAAGGACAGACACGATAGCAATCAGCCCCAGCATTTT
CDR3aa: CAISDVAAKDRHDSNQPQHF

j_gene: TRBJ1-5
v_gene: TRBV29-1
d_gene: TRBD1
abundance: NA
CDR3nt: TGCAGCGTTGGTGGGACAGGGCCCAATCAGCCCCAGCATTTT
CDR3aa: CSVGGTGPNQPQHF

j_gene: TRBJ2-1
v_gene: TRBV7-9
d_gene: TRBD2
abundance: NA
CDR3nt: TGTGCCAGCAGCTTAGGGGAGGGAGGCCCCTTACAAGGGCAGTTCTTC
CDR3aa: CASSLGEGGPLQGQFF

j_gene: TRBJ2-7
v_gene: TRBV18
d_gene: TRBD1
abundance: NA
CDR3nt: TGTGCCAGCTCTCAAGACAGGGTGACACCCTACGAGCAGTACTTC
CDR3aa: CASSQDRVTPYEQYF

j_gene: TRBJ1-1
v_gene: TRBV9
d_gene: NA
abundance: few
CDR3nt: TGTGCCAGCAGCGGGGCCGTTTCCATGAACACTGAAGCTTTCTTT
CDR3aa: CASSGAVSMNTEAFF